A selection of T cell receptor beta chains follows, all from one sample in a study of shared T cell receptors in the human thymus. The table came from immunoSEQ multiplex PCR; TCRdb's copy has only in-frame clones and leaves some out. The sample carries roughly 560,000 clones, around three quarters recorded once. These same data were also listed under a study on human thymus T cells.

The sequencing sample was made of thymocytes. Every receptor here comes from a boy under three years old with a congenital heart defect. The CDR3 runs from the conserved cysteine through the conserved F or W. The D gene is left open where the match is weak. Only some rows state a clone size, as once, few, many or a class for expanded clones.

>TRBD1|-|TRBJ2-7|15|TRBV5-1
CASSFRGQVPYEQYF
TGCGCCAGCAGCTTTCGCGGACAGGTCCCCTACGAGCAGTACTTC
>-|-|TRBJ1-5|15|TRBV5-5
CASSLDPYSNQPQHF
TGTGCCAGCAGCTTGGATCCTTATAGCAATCAGCCCCAGCATTTT
>TRBD1|few|TRBJ2-1|16|TRBV15
CATSSSRDRGGNEQFF
TGTGCCACCAGCAGTTCCCGAGACAGGGGGGGGAATGAGCAGTTCTTC
>-|-|TRBJ2-7|12|TRBV6-5
CASSGSSYEQYF
TGTGCCAGCTCTGGGAGCTCCTACGAGCAGTACTTC
>-|-|TRBJ2-7|14|TRBV5-6
CASSSDPHRDEQYF
TGTGCCAGCAGCTCAGACCCCCACAGGGACGAGCAGTACTTC
>TRBD1|-|TRBJ1-1|16|TRBV25-1
CASSGTGVTANTEAFF
TGTGCCAGCAGTGGGACAGGGGTCACCGCGAACACTGAAGCTTTCTTT
>-|few|TRBJ1-2|14|TRBV5-1
CASSLEGGENGYTF
TGCGCCAGCAGCTTGGAGGGCGGGGAGAATGGCTACACCTTC
>-|-|TRBJ2-2|16|TRBV10-3
CAISEYPGVNTGELFF
TGTGCCATCAGTGAGTACCCGGGGGTAAACACCGGGGAGCTGTTTTTT
>-|-|TRBJ2-7|14|TRBV28
CASRVGTSSSKQYF
TGTGCCAGCAGGGTGGGGACTTCCTCCTCAAAGCAGTACTTC
>-|-|TRBJ1-1|16|TRBV19
CASSIPRGGQNTEAFF
TGTGCCAGTAGTATACCCCGGGGAGGCCAGAACACTGAAGCTTTCTTT
>-|-|TRBJ2-7|18|TRBV30
CAWRPRARQVLSSYEQYF
TGTGCCTGGAGGCCTCGCGCCCGACAGGTGCTGAGCTCCTACGAGCAGTACTTC
>-|-|TRBJ2-1|13|TRBV5-6
CASSLVSNNEQFF
TGTGCCAGCAGCTTGGTCTCTAACAATGAGCAGTTCTTC
>-|-|TRBJ2-5|15|TRBV4-3
CASSQDRPSVDSQYF
TGCGCCAGCAGCCAAGATCGGCCTAGCGTAGATTCCCAGTACTTC
>TRBD1|-|TRBJ2-3|17|TRBV9
CASSGKMGKGATDTQYF
TGTGCCAGCAGCGGGAAGATGGGGAAGGGGGCCACAGATACGCAGTATTTT
>TRBD1|few|TRBJ1-1|15|TRBV29-1
CSVKGDSSMNTEAFF
TGCAGCGTAAAGGGGGACAGTTCCATGAACACTGAAGCTTTCTTT
>TRBD1|-|TRBJ1-5|15|TRBV19
CASSIWRQGNQPQHF
TGTGCCAGTAGTATATGGAGACAGGGGAATCAGCCCCAGCATTTT
>-|-|TRBJ2-5|12|TRBV19
CASSIRGKTQYF
TGTGCCAGTAGTATTCGGGGGAAGACCCAGTACTTC
>TRBD2|-|TRBJ2-1|19|TRBV7-2
CASSLEVSGSEILYNEQFF
TGTGCCAGCAGCTTAGAGGTTAGCGGGAGCGAAATTCTGTACAATGAGCAGTTCTTC
>TRBD2|-|TRBJ2-7|13|TRBV2
CASSPGLAYEQYF
TGTGCCAGCAGTCCAGGACTAGCCTACGAGCAGTACTTC
>TRBD1|-|TRBJ2-7|14|TRBV6-5
CASRADRLTYEQYF
TGTGCCAGCAGAGCGGACAGGTTAACCTACGAGCAGTACTTC
>-|few|TRBJ2-1|13|TRBV6-6
CASRLAEADEQFF
TGTGCCAGCAGACTAGCAGAGGCGGATGAGCAGTTCTTC
>-|-|TRBJ2-1|15|TRBV4-2
CASSPGGSRADEQFF
TGTGCCAGCAGCCCCGGAGGCTCCCGGGCAGATGAGCAGTTCTTC
>TRBD1|-|TRBJ2-7|15|TRBV27
CASSLWAGQGGRQYF
TGTGCCAGCAGTTTATGGGCCGGACAGGGGGGCCGGCAGTACTTC